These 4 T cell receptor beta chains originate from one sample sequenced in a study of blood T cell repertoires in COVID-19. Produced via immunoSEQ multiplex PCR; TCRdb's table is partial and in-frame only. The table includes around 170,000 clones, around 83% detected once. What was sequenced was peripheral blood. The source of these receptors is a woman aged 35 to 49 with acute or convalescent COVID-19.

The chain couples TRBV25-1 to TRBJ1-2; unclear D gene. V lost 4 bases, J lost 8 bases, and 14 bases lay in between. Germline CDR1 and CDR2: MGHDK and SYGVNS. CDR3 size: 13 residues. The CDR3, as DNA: TGTGCCAGCAGTGGGTTGAAAGGAGGAGGCTACACCTTC. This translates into CASSGLKGGGYTF.

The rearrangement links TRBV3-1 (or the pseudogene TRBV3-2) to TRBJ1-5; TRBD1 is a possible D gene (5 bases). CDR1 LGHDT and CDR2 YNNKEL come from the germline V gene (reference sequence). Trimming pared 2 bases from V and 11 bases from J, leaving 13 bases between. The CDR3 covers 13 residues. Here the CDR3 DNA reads TGTGCCAGCAGCCAATCGCTGACAGAGACCCAGCATTTT. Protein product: CASSQSLTETQHF.

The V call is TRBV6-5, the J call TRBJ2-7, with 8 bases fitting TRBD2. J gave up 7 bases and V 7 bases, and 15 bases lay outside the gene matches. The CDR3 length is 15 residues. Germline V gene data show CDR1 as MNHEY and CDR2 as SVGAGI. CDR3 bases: TGTGCCAGCAATCCGATGTCGGGAGGGCCGGGAGAGCAGTACTTC. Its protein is CASNPMSGGPGEQYF.

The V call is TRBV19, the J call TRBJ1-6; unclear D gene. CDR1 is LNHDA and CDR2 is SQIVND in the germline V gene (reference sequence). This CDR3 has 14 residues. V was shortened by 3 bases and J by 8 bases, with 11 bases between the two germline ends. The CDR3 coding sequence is TGTGCCAGTAGTATTGACGGGTATGATTCACCCCTCCACTTT. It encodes CASSIDGYDSPLHF.